One and the same sample provided the 26 T cell receptor beta chains below, sequenced in a study of patients and donors after allogeneic stem cell transplantation. TCRdb fed the RT-PCR reads into MiXCR, producing one record per CDR3 protein. Among 20,000 to 30,000 distinct CDR3 sequences listed, 35% to 45% were seen once. Specimen: blood, either unsorted or a sorted T cell fraction (not recorded which). These receptors all stem from a human donor who was either an allogeneic HSCT recipient or a stem cell or donor lymphocyte infusion donor (not recorded which). It is not recorded whose cells these are; they may come from a transplant donor.

This sequence joins TRBV2 and TRBJ1-5, with D possibly being TRBD1 (5 bases). The CDR3 has 12 residues. Germline V gives CDR1 SNHLY, CDR2 FYNNEI. V lost 3 bases and J 11 bases, leaving 11 bases between the germline ends. The CDR3 protein is CASSEGPGAQHF. For the CDR3, the DNA is TGTGCCAGCAGTGAGGGCCCGGGGGCCCAGCATTTT.

This clonotype was observed a few times. The chain carries TRBV14 and TRBJ1-6; unclear D gene. The germline V gene has CDR1 SGHDN and CDR2 FVKESK. Trimming shortened V by 2 bases and J by 7 bases, and 9 bases separated the two germline ends. The CDR3 is 14 residues long. The CDR3 loop reads CASSQFDGNSPLHF. In nucleotides, the CDR3 is TGTGCCAGCAGCCAATTCGACGGAAATTCACCCCTCCACTTT.

This clonotype occurred many times. This sequence joins TRBV5-1 and TRBJ1-1, with D possibly being TRBD1 (5 bases). Trimming pared 7 bases from V and 0 bases from J, leaving 19 bases between. The germline V gene encodes CDR1 SGHRS and CDR2 YFSETQ. This CDR3 has 16 amino acids. The CDR3 reads CASSAYQGSMNTEAFF. CDR3 coding DNA: TGCGCCAGCTCGGCTTATCAGGGATCAATGAACACTGAAGCTTTCTTT.

The chain is built from TRBV28 and TRBJ1-5; 7 nucleotides align to TRBD1. The CDR3 contains 14 residues. The J segment lost 6 bases and the V segment lost 10 bases, leaving 12 bases of the junction unmatched. The germline V gene has CDR1 MDHEN and CDR2 SYDVKM. The chain's CDR3 is CAILQGVLGQPQHF. The CDR3 DNA sequence: TGTGCCATCCTCCAGGGGGTGTTGGGTCAGCCCCAGCATTTT.

The chain is built from TRBV3-1 and TRBJ2-1; tentative D call: TRBD2 (6 bases). Germline V lookup: CDR1 LGHDT, CDR2 YNNKEL (reference sequence). The CDR3 length is 16 residues. Trimming shortened V by 8 bases and J by 8 bases, and 25 bases separated the two germline ends. This chain's CDR3 is CASPDSLAYPPDEQFF. In DNA, the CDR3 is TGTGCCAGCCCCGACTCGCTAGCGTACCCCCCCGATGAGCAGTTCTTC.

Worth noting for this clonotype: The junction departs from germline at one end; a sequencing error may be responsible. The V and J genes are TRBV11-2 and TRBJ2-5, with no clear D. Germline CDR1 SGHAT, CDR2 FQNNGV. The CDR3 sequence is 14 residues long. CDR3 loop: CASSLEVLLETQYF. The CDR3 DNA follows: TGTGCCAGCAGCCTAGAGGTCCTGTTGGAGACCCAGTACTTC.

The rearrangement joins TRBV6-5 to TRBJ1-6; no definite D call. Germline V gene sequence: CDR1 MNHEY, CDR2 SVGAGI. Deletions cut 2 bases from V and 6 bases from J, with 8 bases between. The CDR3 runs to 14 residues. CDR3 protein: CASSYGESNSPLHF. DNA for the CDR3: TGTGCCAGCAGTTACGGGGAGTCTAATTCACCCCTCCACTTT.

The rearrangement links TRBV3-1 to TRBJ1-1; no definite D call. Trimming took 2 bases from V and 3 from J, leaving 13 bases between them. Germline V gene sequence: CDR1 LGHDT, CDR2 YNNKEL (reference sequence). There are 15 residues in the CDR3. As DNA, the CDR3 is TGTGCCAGCAGCCAACGACTGATCACGGACACTGAAGCTTTCTTT. Translating it yields CASSQRLITDTEAFF.

This clonotype was observed a handful of times. The chain joins TRBV2 to TRBJ1-6; a possible D gene is TRBD1 (6 bases). The CDR3 has 14 residues. Germline loops: CDR1 SNHLY, CDR2 FYNNEI. Trimming cost V 6 bases and J 6 bases, with 12 bases left between them. The CDR3 bases are TGTGCCAGCAGGGCTACAGGGAGTAATTCACCCCTCCACTTT. As protein: CASRATGSNSPLHF.

This clonotype was observed a handful of times. V is TRBV18 and J is TRBJ1-1; no firm D call. V gave up 4 bases and J gave up 0 bases, with 6 bases separating them. CDR1 is KGHSH and CDR2 is LQKENI in the germline V gene. CDR3 size: 13 residues. CDR3 DNA: TGTGCCAGCTCACTCGGCCTGAACACTGAAGCTTTCTTT. Protein sequence: CASSLGLNTEAFF.

In its sample, this clonotype was seen many times. An end of the junction does not agree with germline; a read error may underlie this. The chain uses TRBV7-2 and TRBJ1-5, with TRBD1 as a possible D gene (5 bases). Germline CDR1 reads SGHTA; CDR2 reads FQGNSA. This CDR3 comprises 12 residues. The CDR3 is CALRVLLQSQHF. CDR3 in DNA: TGTGCCCTCAGGGTCCTCCTTCAGTCCCAGCATTTT. Combining the CDR3 with reference TRBV7-2 and TRBJ1-5 gives the whole variable domain GAGVSQSPSNKVTEKGKDVELRCDPISGHTALYWYRQSLGQGLEFLIYFQGNSAPDKSGLPSDRFSAERTGGSVSTLTIQRTQQEDSAVYLCALRVLLQSQHFGDGTRLSIL.

The chain has TRBV12-3 or TRBV12-4 and TRBJ2-1; 8 bases line up with TRBD2. This CDR3 contains 15 residues. Trimming cost V 3 bases and J 4 bases; bases outside gene matches: 5. For the CDR3, the DNA is TGTGCCAGCAGTTTCCGGACTAGCCAGTACAATGAGCAGTTCTTC. It encodes CASSFRTSQYNEQFF.

This clonotype has only a few counts. The chain uses TRBV20-1 and TRBJ2-7, with D possibly matching TRBD1 (5 bases). Germline V gene data show CDR1 as DFQATT and CDR2 as SNEGSKA (reference sequence). V was shortened by 5 bases and J by 1 base, with 6 bases between the two germline ends. This CDR3 comprises 11 residues. The CDR3: CSADSSYEQYF. CDR3 DNA: TGCAGTGCTGACAGTTCCTACGAGCAGTACTTC.

This chain connects TRBV2 to TRBJ1-5; D call uncertain. Trimming cost V 1 base and J 5 bases, with 12 bases left between them. Looked up from germline, CDR1 is SNHLY and CDR2 is FYNNEI. There are 15 residues in the CDR3. This CDR3 is CASSEGSTVHQPQHF. CDR3 sequence (DNA): TGTGCCAGCAGTGAAGGTTCCACAGTTCATCAGCCCCAGCATTTT.

This clonotype was detected a few times. The rearrangement links TRBV27 to TRBJ1-5, with 8 bases matching TRBD1. J gave up 4 bases and V 6 bases, and 8 bases lay outside the gene matches. Germline V lookup: CDR1 MNHEY, CDR2 SMNVEV (reference sequence). The CDR3 is made up of 15 amino acids. The CDR3 is CASSLLGQGNQPQHF. Here the CDR3 DNA reads TGTGCCAGCAGCCTTCTCGGACAGGGTAATCAGCCCCAGCATTTT.

This clonotype has just a few counts. The chain links TRBV12-3 or TRBV12-4 to TRBJ1-4, with 9 bases fitting TRBD1. This CDR3 has 15 residues. The V segment lost 5 bases and the J segment 6 bases; nucleotides outside the gene matches: 7. CDR3 nucleotides: TGTGCCAGCAGTCAACCGGGACAGGGCCATGAAAAACTGTTTTTT. As protein: CASSQPGQGHEKLFF.

This clonotype was detected only a few times. The V call is TRBV5-1, the J call TRBJ1-2; 7 nucleotides match TRBD1. The CDR3 spans 15 residues. Per germline, CDR1 SGHRS and CDR2 YFSETQ. The trim removed 0 bases at V and 5 bases at J, leaving 7 bases unmatched. CDR3 nucleotides: TGCGCCAGCAGCTTGGACCAGGGCAGGGGGTATGGCTACACCTTC. It specifies CASSLDQGRGYGYTF.

In this sample, this clonotype turned up once. The V and J genes are TRBV10-3 and TRBJ1-3, with 9 bases fitting TRBD1. Trimming at V came to 11 bases and at J to 2 bases, leaving 10 bases not matched to a gene. Germline V gene sequence: CDR1 ENHRY, CDR2 SYGVKD. The CDR3 loop spans 15 amino acids. CDR3 loop: CAVAGTGKAGNTIYF. Written as DNA, the CDR3 is TGTGCCGTCGCCGGGACAGGGAAAGCTGGAAACACCATATATTTT.

In its sample, this clonotype was seen a few times. This chain connects TRBV12-3 or TRBV12-4 to TRBJ1-6, with D maybe TRBD1 (6 bases). This CDR3 spans 16 amino acids. Trimming pared 6 bases from V and 0 bases from J, leaving 12 bases between. The CDR3 sequence: CASSPGASSYNSPLHF. The CDR3 DNA is TGTGCCAGCAGCCCAGGGGCCAGCTCCTATAATTCACCCCTCCACTTT.

This clonotype was seen more than once but under ten times. The J gene is TRBJ2-1, the V gene TRBV5-1; weak D call: TRBD1 (6 bases). The CDR3 has 15 amino acids. The germline CDR1 and CDR2 sequences are SGHRS and YFSETQ. V was cut by 2 bases and J by 1 base, with 10 bases left in between. The CDR3, as DNA: TGCGCCAGCAGCTTCGTGGGACAATCCTACAATGAGCAGTTCTTC. Its translation is CASSFVGQSYNEQFF.

The chain joins TRBV29-1 to TRBJ1-3; D not certain. This CDR3 has 13 residues. The ends were cut back, 1 base at V and 0 bases at J, with 4 bases in the middle. Looked up from germline, CDR1 is SQVTM and CDR2 is ANQGSEA. The CDR3 reads CSVEVASGNTIYF. Here the CDR3 DNA reads TGCAGCGTTGAAGTAGCCTCTGGAAACACCATATATTTT.

In this sample, this clonotype turned up a few times. V usage is TRBV20-1 and J usage is TRBJ2-3; D not resolved. Trimming took 3 bases from V and 3 from J, leaving 7 bases between them. Germline V gene sequence: CDR1 DFQATT, CDR2 SNEGSKA (reference sequence). CDR3 length: 12 residues. CDR3 sequence (DNA): TGCAGTGCTAGCTATGGAACAGATACGCAGTATTTT. Protein sequence: CSASYGTDTQYF.

This clonotype has a single count. The chain recombines TRBV20-1 with TRBJ1-6; D is possibly TRBD1 (5 bases). CDR1 DFQATT and CDR2 SNEGSKA come from the germline V gene (reference sequence). CDR3 size: 13 residues. V was trimmed by 1 base and J by 10 bases, leaving 11 bases between them. This chain's CDR3 is CSARAGVWSPLHF. CDR3 nucleotides: TGCAGTGCTAGAGCGGGGGTTTGGTCACCCCTCCACTTT.

This clonotype was counted only a few times. The CDR3 spells CSASIGTDTQYF. The CDR3 nucleotides are TGCAGTGCGAGCATAGGTACAGATACGCAGTATTTT. The chain combines TRBV20-1 with TRBJ2-3, with D uncertain. Per germline, CDR1 DFQATT and CDR2 SNEGSKA (reference sequence). Trimming pared 6 bases from V and 3 bases from J, leaving 10 bases between. This CDR3 is 12 amino acids long.

J is TRBJ1-3 and V is TRBV27, with 12 bases fitting TRBD1. The CDR3 has 18 residues. J lost 4 bases, V lost 2 bases, and 9 bases had no gene match. Germline CDR1 MNHEY, CDR2 SMNVEV (reference sequence). The CDR3 region is CASSLKGTGGHAGNTIYF. CDR3 sequence (DNA): TGTGCCAGCAGTTTAAAGGGGACAGGGGGCCATGCGGGAAACACCATATATTTT.

The chain recombines TRBV7-9 with TRBJ2-3, with TRBD1 identical over 7 bases. The V gene end was trimmed by 3 bases and the J gene end by 2 bases; junction bases not matched to a gene: 2. The CDR3 totals 14 residues. Germline CDR1 SEHNR, CDR2 FQNEAQ (reference sequence). The CDR3 sequence: CASSFGQATDTQYF. The CDR3, as DNA: TGTGCCAGCAGCTTCGGACAGGCCACAGATACGCAGTATTTT.